This TCR beta chain was sequenced in a study of T-cell memory formation after mild COVID-19. Findings and limits, study-wide: Researchers could not confirm that second-wave clones peaking on day 37 targeted SARS-CoV-2. Balance between CD4 and CD8 was seen in clones contracting day 15 to 85, and a CD4+ lean was seen in later expanders. A subset of responding clones appeared in pre-infection memory, suggesting cross-reactive memory joined.

With respect to this clonotype: Its antigen is unknown.

TCRdb re-analysed the 5' RACE reads in MiXCR, keeping a single row per CDR3 protein. In the table there are 280,000 or so distinct CDR3 sequences, about 20% of which are singletons. This CDR3 has 12 amino acids. Trimming shortened V by 7 bases and J by 5 bases, and 11 bases separated the two germline ends. The TCR comes from a man in his late teens or twenties who had mild COVID-19 (a few samples of this study predate the infection). Cell type and time point are not known. J is TRBJ2-5 and V is TRBV12-3 or TRBV12-4, with D hard to call. Input material: PBMCs or a T cell subset sorted from them (not recorded which). The CDR3 DNA is TGTGCCAGCACCGTCGGTGGGGAGACCCAGTACTTC. It is translated as CASTVGGETQYF.